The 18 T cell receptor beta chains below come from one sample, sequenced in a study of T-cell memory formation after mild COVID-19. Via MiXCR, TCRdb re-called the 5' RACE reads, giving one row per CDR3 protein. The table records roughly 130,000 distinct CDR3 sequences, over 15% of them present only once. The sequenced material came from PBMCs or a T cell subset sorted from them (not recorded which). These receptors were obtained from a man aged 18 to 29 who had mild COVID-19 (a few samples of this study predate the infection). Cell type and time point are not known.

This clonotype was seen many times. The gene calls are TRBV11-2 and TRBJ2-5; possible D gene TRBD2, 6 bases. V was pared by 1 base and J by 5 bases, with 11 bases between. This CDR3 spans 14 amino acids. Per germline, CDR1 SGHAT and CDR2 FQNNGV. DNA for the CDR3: TGTGCCAGCAGCTTAGCGGGCGGGGCCGAGACCCAGTACTTC. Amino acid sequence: CASSLAGGAETQYF.

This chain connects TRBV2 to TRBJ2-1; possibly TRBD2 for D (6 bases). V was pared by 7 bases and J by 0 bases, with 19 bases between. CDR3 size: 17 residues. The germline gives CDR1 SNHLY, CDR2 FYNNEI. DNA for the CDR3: TGTGCCAGCAAAGGCCTGGAGGGAACTAGCTCCTACAATGAGCAGTTCTTC. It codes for CASKGLEGTSSYNEQFF.

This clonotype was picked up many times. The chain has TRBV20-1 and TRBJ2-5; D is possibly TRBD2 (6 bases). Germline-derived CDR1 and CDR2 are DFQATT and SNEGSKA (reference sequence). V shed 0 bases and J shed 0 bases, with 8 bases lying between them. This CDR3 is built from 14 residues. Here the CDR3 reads CSARDGDYQETQYF. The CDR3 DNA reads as TGCAGTGCTAGAGATGGGGACTACCAAGAGACCCAGTACTTC.

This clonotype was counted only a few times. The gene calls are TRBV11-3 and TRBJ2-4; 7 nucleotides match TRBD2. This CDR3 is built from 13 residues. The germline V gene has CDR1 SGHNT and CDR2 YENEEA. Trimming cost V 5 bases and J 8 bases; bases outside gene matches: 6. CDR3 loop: CASSLSGEDIQYF. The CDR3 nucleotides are TGTGCCAGCAGCCTAAGCGGGGAGGACATTCAGTACTTC.

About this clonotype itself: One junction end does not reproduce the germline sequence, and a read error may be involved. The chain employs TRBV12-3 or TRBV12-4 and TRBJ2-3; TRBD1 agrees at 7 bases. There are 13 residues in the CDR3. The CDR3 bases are TGTGCCGGCAGGGGGTCTAGTGCCGATACGCAGTATTTT. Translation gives CAGRGSSADTQYF.

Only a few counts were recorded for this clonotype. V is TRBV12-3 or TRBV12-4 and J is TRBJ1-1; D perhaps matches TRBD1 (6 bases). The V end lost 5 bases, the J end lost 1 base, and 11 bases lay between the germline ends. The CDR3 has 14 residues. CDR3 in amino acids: CASSTDRPNTEAFF. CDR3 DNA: TGTGCCAGCAGTACGGACAGACCGAACACTGAAGCTTTCTTT.

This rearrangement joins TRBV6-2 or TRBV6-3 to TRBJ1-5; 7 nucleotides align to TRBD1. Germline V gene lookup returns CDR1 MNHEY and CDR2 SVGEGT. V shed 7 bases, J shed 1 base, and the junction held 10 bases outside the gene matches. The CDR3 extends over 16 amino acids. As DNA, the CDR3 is TGTGCCAGCATCTGGGGGAAGGGGGCGAGCAATCAGCCCCAGCATTTT. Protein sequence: CASIWGKGASNQPQHF.

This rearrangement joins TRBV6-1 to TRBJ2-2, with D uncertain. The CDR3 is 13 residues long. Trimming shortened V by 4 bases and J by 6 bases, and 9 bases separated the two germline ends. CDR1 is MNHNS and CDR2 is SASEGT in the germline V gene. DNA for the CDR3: TGTGCCAGCAGTGTTATGGGATCCGGGGAGCTGTTTTTT. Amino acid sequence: CASSVMGSGELFF.

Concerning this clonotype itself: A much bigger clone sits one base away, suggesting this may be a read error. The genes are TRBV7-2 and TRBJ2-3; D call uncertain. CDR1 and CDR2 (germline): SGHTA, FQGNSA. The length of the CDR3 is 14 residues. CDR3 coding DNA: TGTGCCAGCAGATTGATGTCGGGTAGTGATACGAAGTATTTT. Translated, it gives CASRLMSGSDTKYF.

The CDR3 spells CASSLMGVSDTEAFF. DNA of the CDR3: TGCGCCAGCAGCTTAATGGGGGTGAGCGACACTGAAGCTTTCTTT. The chain is built from TRBV5-1 and TRBJ1-1, with D tentatively TRBD1 (5 bases). Germline assignment: CDR1 SGHRS and CDR2 YFSETQ. The CDR3 consists of 15 residues. Trimming stripped 2 bases from V and 3 bases from J, with 14 bases between.

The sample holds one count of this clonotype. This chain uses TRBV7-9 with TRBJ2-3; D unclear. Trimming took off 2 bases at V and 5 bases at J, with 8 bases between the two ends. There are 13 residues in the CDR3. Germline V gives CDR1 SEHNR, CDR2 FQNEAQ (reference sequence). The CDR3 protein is CASSLFPKDTQYF. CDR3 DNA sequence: TGTGCCAGCAGCTTATTCCCCAAAGATACGCAGTATTTT.

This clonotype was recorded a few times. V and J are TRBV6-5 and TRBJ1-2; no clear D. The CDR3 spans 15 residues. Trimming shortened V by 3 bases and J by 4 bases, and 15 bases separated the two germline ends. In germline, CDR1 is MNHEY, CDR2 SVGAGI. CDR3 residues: CASSYQPRLGYGYTF. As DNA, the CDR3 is TGTGCCAGCAGTTATCAGCCCCGATTGGGCTATGGCTACACCTTC.

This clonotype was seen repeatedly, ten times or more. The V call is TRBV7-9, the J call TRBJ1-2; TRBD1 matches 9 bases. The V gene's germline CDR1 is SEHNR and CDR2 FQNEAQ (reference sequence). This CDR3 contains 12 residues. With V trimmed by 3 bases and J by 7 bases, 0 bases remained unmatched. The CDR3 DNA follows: TGTGCCAGCAGCTTGACAGGGGGTGGCTACACCTTC. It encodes CASSLTGGGYTF.

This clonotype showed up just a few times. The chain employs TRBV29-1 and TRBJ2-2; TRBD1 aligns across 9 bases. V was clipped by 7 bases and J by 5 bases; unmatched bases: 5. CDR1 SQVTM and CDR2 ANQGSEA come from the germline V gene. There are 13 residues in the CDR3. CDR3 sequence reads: CSALTGGTGELFF. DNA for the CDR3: TGCAGCGCTTTGACAGGGGGGACCGGGGAGCTGTTTTTT.

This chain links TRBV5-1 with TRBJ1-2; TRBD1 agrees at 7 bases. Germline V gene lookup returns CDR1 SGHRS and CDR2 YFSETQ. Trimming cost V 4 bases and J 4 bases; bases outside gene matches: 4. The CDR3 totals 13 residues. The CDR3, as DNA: TGCGCCAGCAGCAACCAGGGGGGCTATGGCTACACCTTC. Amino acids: CASSNQGGYGYTF.

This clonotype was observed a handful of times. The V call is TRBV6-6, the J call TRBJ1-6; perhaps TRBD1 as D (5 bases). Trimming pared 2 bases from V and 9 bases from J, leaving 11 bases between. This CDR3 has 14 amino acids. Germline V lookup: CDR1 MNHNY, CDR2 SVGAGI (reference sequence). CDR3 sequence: CASSYGQGISPLHF. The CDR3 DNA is TGTGCCAGCAGTTACGGGCAGGGTATTTCACCCCTCCACTTT.

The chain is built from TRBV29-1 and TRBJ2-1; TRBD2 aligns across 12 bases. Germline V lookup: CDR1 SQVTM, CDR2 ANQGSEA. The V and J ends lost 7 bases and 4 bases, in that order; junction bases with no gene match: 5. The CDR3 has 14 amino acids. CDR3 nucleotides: TGCAGCGGGACCCTAGCGGGGGGGTACAATGAGCAGTTCTTC. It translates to CSGTLAGGYNEQFF.

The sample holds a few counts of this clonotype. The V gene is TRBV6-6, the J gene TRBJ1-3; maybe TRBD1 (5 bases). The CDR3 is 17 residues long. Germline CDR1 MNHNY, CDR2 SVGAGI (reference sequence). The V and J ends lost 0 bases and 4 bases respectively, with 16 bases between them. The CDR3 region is CASSYSSVGLAGNTIYF. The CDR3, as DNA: TGTGCCAGCAGTTACTCGAGTGTGGGGCTTGCGGGAAACACCATATATTTT.